This entry lists 7 T cell receptor beta chains sequenced from one sample in a study of blood T cell repertoires in COVID-19 (TCRdb year 2020). Library creation used the immunoSEQ multiplex PCR assay. Here the immuneACCESS table is served through TCRdb, limited to in-frame sequences with V and J called. Missing clones are a known gap in these copies; in checked studies unresolved V genes cover under half, and the rest lacks a known reason. The sample yields 250,000 to 350,000 clones; roughly 87% were counted once. Roughly 2.3% of the sample is held by the ten biggest clonotypes. The material sequenced was peripheral blood. These TCRs come from a man aged 18 to 30 with active or convalescent COVID-19.

The chain couples TRBV24-1 to TRBJ2-1; 7 bases line up with TRBD2. The germline gives CDR1 KGHDR, CDR2 SFDVKD. V shed 3 bases, J shed 4 bases, and the junction held 2 bases outside the gene matches. This CDR3 region has 14 residues. This CDR3 reads CATSDGGGYNEQFF. CDR3 coding DNA: TGTGCCACCAGTGATGGGGGGGGATACAATGAGCAGTTCTTC.

This clone appeared a few times. The chain uses TRBV4-3 and TRBJ2-2; D may be TRBD2 (5 bases). Germline V gives CDR1 LGHNA, CDR2 YSLEER. CDR3 length: 18 amino acids. The V end lost 0 bases, the J end lost 1 base, and 15 bases lay between the germline ends. For the CDR3, the DNA is TGCGCCAGCAGCCAAGATCCCCCTCCCCGGGGGAACACCGGGGAGCTGTTTTTT. It codes for CASSQDPPPRGNTGELFF.

V is TRBV7-6 and J is TRBJ2-7; D is perhaps TRBD2 (7 bases). Germline V gene data show CDR1 as SGHVS and CDR2 as FNYEAQ. The CDR3 spans 19 residues. Deletions cut 1 base from V and 0 bases from J, with 22 bases between. CDR3 residues: CASSLVGTSTIAGSYEQYF. The DNA for the CDR3 is TGTGCCAGCAGCTTAGTGGGGACATCAACTATAGCGGGCTCCTACGAGCAGTACTTC. Full variable domain (missing parts from reference TRBV7-6 and TRBJ2-7): GAGVSQSPRYKVTKRGQDVALRCDPISGHVSLYWYRQALGQGPEFLTYFNYEAQQDKSGLPNDRFSAERPEGSISTLTIQRTEQRDSAMYRCASSLVGTSTIAGSYEQYFGPGTRLTVT.

This sequence joins TRBV4-3 and TRBJ1-4; possible D gene TRBD1, 6 bases. This CDR3 is 14 amino acids long. CDR1 LGHNA and CDR2 YSLEER come from the germline V gene. V was pared by 1 base and J by 8 bases, with 11 bases between. DNA for the CDR3: TGCGCCAGCAGCCAAGTACAGGGTCGGGAAAAACTGTTTTTT. Translation gives CASSQVQGREKLFF.

This chain links TRBV5-1 with TRBJ1-6; D gene uncertain. V was trimmed by 0 bases and J by 7 bases, leaving 14 bases between them. Germline CDR1 reads SGHRS; CDR2 reads YFSETQ. This CDR3 contains 16 residues. This CDR3 is CASSLAPRQYNSPLHF. DNA for the CDR3: TGCGCCAGCAGCTTGGCCCCTAGGCAGTACAATTCACCCCTCCACTTT.

In its sample, this clone was seen a few times. The CDR3 DNA sequence: TGTGCCAGCAGTCCTCACCGGGACAGGGGGAGCGAGCAGTACTTC. Its translation is CASSPHRDRGSEQYF. The rearrangement uses TRBV6-5 and TRBJ2-7, with 11 bases lining up with TRBD1. The V gene end was trimmed by 5 bases and the J gene end by 6 bases; junction bases not matched to a gene: 9. The germline gives CDR1 MNHEY, CDR2 SVGAGI. The CDR3 totals 15 residues.

There are a few counts of this clone. The chain uses TRBV19 and TRBJ1-6; D not certain. In germline, CDR1 is LNHDA, CDR2 SQIVND (reference sequence). The V gene lost 5 bases and the J gene lost 4 bases, with 15 bases spanning the gap. This CDR3 contains 16 residues. This chain's CDR3 is CASSDGGFTYNSPLHF. CDR3 nucleotide sequence: TGTGCCAGTAGTGACGGAGGATTTACGTATAATTCACCCCTCCACTTT.